What follows is one T cell receptor (beta chain) and its context. Its antigen is unknown. This entry comes from a study of T cell responses to AZD1222 COVID-19 vaccine. Whole-study findings and limits: Baseline serology detected seropositivity in only six AZD1222 recipients. Among the donors, most were white British and more were female, and clonal diversity was possibly underestimated. Dominant CD4 TCR responses targeted spike regions 160-218 and 743-854. Rises in breadth and depth of Spike-specific TCRs came after two AZD1222 doses.

Germline CDR1 and CDR2: LNHDA and SQIVND (reference sequence). V trimming: 6 bases; J trimming: 3 bases; junction bases outside the gene matches: 6. The CDR3 extends over 14 amino acids. Clones were read by immunoSEQ multiplex PCR, and TCRdb kept only the in-frame ones, dropping some. The sample has roughly 66,000 clones; 82% are singletons. The chain links TRBV19 to TRBJ1-2; TRBD1 agrees at 8 bases. The source material was peripheral blood, sampled on day 0 of AZD1222 vaccination. The sequence was obtained from an adult in good health. The CDR3 is CASSQDRVDYGYTF. The DNA for the CDR3 is TGTGCCAGTAGCCAGGACAGGGTTGACTATGGCTACACCTTC.